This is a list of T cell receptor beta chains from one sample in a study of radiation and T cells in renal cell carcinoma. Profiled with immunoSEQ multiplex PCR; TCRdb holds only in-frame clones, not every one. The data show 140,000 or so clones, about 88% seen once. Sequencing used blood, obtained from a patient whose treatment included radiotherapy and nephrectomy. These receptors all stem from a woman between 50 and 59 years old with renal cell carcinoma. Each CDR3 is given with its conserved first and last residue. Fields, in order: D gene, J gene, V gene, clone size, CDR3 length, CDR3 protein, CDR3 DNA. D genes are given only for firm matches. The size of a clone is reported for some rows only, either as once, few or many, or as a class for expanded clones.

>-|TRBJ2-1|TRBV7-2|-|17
CASSTQPHTVGYNEQFF
TGTGCCAGCAGCACACAGCCCCATACGGTCGGGTACAATGAGCAGTTCTTC
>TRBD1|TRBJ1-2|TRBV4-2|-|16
CASSQDGQGASYGYTF
TGTGCCAGCAGCCAAGACGGACAGGGGGCTAGCTATGGCTACACCTTC
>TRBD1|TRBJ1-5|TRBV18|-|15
CASSPLETGDQPQHF
TGTGCCAGCTCACCATTAGAGACAGGGGATCAGCCCCAGCATTTT
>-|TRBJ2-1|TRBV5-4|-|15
CASRFSGGSYNEQFF
TGTGCCAGCAGATTTAGCGGTGGCTCCTACAATGAGCAGTTCTTC
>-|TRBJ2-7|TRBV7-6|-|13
CASSLETGYEQYF
TGTGCCAGCAGCTTAGAAACAGGCTACGAGCAGTACTTC
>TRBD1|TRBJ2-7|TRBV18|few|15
CASSDHRGGSYEQYF
TGTGCCAGCTCAGATCACAGGGGTGGCTCCTACGAGCAGTACTTC
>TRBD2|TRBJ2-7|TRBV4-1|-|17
CASSHPGTSGVNYEQYF
TGCGCCAGCAGCCACCCGGGGACTAGCGGGGTTAACTACGAGCAGTACTTC
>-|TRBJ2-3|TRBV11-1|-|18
CASSFSHSRATYTDTQYF
TGTGCCAGCAGCTTCTCCCATTCACGGGCCACATACACAGATACGCAGTATTTT
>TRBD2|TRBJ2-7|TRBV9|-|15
CASSLTSGGLYEQYF
TGTGCCAGCAGCCTAACTAGCGGGGGGTTATACGAGCAGTACTTC
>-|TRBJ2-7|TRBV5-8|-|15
CASRPRLALNYEQYF
TGTGCCAGCAGGCCTCGACTCGCCCTGAACTACGAGCAGTACTTC